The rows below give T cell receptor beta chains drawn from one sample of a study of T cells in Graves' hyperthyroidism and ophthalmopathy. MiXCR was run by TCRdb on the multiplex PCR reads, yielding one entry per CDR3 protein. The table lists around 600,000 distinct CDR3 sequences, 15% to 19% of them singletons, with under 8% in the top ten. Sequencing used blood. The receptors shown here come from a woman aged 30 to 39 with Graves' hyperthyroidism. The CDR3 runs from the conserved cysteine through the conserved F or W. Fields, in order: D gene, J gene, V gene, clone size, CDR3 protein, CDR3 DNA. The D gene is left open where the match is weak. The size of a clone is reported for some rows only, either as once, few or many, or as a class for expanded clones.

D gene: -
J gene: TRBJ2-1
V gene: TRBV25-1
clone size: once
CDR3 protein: CASSARTQGSSYNEQFF
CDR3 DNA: TGTGCCAGCAGTGCTAGGACACAGGGTAGTTCCTACAATGAGCAGTTCTTC

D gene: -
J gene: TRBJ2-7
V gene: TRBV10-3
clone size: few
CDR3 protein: CAISEGAGEQYF
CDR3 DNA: TGTGCCATCAGTGAGGGGGCAGGCGAGCAGTACTTC

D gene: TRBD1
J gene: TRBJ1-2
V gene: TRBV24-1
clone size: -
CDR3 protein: CATSDQDRGVDGYTF
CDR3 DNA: TGTGCCACCAGTGATCAGGACAGGGGGGTCGATGGCTACACCTTC

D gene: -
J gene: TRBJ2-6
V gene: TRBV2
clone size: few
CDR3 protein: CASSPEASAGSSGANVLTF
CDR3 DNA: TGTGCCAGCAGCCCCGAGGCATCTGCAGGGTCGTCTGGGGCCAACGTCCTGACTTTC

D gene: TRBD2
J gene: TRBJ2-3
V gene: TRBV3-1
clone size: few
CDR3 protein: CASSLRTSGIRPQSTDTQYF
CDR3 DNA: TGTGCCAGCAGCCTAAGGACTAGCGGGATAAGGCCCCAGAGCACAGATACGCAGTATTTT

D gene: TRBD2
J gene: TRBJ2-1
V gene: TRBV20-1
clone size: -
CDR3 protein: CSARGLAGANNEQFF
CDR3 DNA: TGCAGTGCTAGAGGACTAGCGGGAGCTAACAATGAGCAGTTCTTC

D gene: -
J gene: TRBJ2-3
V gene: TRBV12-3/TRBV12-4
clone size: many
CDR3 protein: CASSLRTDTQYF
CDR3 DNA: TGTGCCAGCAGTTTAAGGACAGATACGCAGTATTTT

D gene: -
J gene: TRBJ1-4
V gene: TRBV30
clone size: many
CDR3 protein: CAWSVVGFNEKLFF
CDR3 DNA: TGTGCCTGGAGTGTTGTGGGATTTAATGAAAAACTGTTTTTT

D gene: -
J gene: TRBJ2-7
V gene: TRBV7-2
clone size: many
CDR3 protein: CASSLARGIEQYF
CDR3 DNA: TGTGCCAGCAGCTTAGCCCGCGGGATCGAGCAGTACTTC

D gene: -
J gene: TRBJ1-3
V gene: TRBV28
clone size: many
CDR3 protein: CASSPLPGSSGNTIYF
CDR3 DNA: TGTGCCAGCAGTCCGCTGCCAGGCAGCTCTGGAAACACCATATATTTT

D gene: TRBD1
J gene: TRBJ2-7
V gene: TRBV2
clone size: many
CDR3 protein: CASGQDLSYEQYF
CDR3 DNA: TGTGCCAGCGGACAGGACCTATCCTACGAGCAGTACTTC

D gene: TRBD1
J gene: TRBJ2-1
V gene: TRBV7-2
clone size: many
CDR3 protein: CASSAGGQIYNEQFF
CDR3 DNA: TGTGCCAGCAGCGCAGGGGGACAGATTTACAATGAGCAGTTCTTC

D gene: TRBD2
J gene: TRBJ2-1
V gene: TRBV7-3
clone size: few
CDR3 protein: CASSPRGSGRGSYNEQFF
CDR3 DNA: TGTGCCAGCAGCCCCCGCGGTAGCGGGAGGGGTTCCTACAATGAGCAGTTCTTC

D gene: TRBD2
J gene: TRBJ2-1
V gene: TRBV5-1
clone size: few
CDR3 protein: CASSLVSRLAGGLYNEQFF
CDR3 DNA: TGCGCCAGCAGCTTGGTGTCCAGACTAGCGGGAGGGTTATACAATGAGCAGTTCTTC

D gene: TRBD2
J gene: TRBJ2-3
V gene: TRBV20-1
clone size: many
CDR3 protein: CSAQSGDHRGADTQYF
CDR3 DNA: TGCAGTGCCCAGAGTGGGGACCACCGGGGGGCAGATACGCAGTATTTT

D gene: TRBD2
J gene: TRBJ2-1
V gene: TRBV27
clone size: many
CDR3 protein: CASSFESGRFLGEQFF
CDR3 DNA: TGTGCCAGCAGTTTTGAAAGCGGGAGATTTCTAGGTGAGCAGTTCTTC

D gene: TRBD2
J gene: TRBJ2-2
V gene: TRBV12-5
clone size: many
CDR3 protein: CASGSEREGLIEKPGELFF
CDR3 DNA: TGTGCTAGTGGCTCAGAGCGGGAGGGCTTGATAGAAAAGCCCGGGGAGCTGTTTTTT

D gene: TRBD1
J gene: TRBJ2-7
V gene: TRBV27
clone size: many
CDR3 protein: CASSLSLQGAVPGPLGPYEQYF
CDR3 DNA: TGTGCCAGCAGTTTATCCCTTCAGGGGGCAGTTCCCGGTCCCCTCGGCCCCTACGAGCAGTACTTC

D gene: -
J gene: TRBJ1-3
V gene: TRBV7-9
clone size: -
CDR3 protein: CASSPWTASGNTIYF
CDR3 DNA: TGTGCCAGCAGCCCCTGGACCGCTTCTGGAAACACCATATATTTT

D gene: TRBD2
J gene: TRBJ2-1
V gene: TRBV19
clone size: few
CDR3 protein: CASSILAGAHPREQFF
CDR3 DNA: TGTGCCAGTAGTATTTTAGCGGGAGCTCATCCACGCGAGCAGTTCTTC

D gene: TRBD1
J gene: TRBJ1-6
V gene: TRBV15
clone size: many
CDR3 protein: CATSRSPGTGVRNSPLHF
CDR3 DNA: TGTGCCACCAGCAGATCTCCCGGGACAGGGGTGAGGAATTCACCCCTCCACTTT

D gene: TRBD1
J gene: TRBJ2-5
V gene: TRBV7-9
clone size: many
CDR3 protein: CASSSSRGPQETQYF
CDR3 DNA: TGTGCCAGCAGCTCCTCTAGGGGGCCCCAAGAGACCCAGTACTTC

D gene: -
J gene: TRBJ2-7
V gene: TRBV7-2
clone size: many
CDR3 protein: CASSLGSREQYF
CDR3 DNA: TGTGCCAGCAGCTTAGGGTCCCGAGAGCAGTACTTC

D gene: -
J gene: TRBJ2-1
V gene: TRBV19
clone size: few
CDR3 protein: CASSNNNLYNEQFF
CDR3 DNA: TGTGCCAGTAGTAATAATAATCTCTACAATGAGCAGTTCTTC

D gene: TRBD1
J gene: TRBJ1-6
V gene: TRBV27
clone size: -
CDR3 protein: CASSLTQQGALPLHF
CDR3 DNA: TGTGCCAGCAGTTTGACCCAACAGGGGGCTTTACCCCTCCACTTT

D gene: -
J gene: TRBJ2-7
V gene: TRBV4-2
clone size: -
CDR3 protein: CASSQDGGVSYEQYF
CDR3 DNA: TGTGCCAGCAGCCAAGATGGCGGGGTCTCCTACGAGCAGTACTTC

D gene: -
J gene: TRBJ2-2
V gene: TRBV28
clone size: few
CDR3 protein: CASRWVNTGELFF
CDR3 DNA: TGTGCCAGCAGATGGGTTAACACCGGGGAGCTGTTTTTT

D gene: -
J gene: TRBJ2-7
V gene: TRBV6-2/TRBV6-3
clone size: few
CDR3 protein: CASSYERKTSLSHEQYF
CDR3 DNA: TGTGCCAGCAGTTACGAACGAAAGACTAGTCTTTCGCACGAGCAGTACTTC

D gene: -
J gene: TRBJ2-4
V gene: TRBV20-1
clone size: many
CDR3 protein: CSARDQAGVKNIQYF
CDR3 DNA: TGCAGTGCTAGAGATCAGGCAGGGGTCAAAAACATTCAGTACTTC

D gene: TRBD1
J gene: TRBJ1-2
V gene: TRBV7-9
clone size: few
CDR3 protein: CTSSSTGVVGYTF
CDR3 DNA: TGTACCAGCAGCTCTACAGGGGTGGTTGGCTACACCTTC

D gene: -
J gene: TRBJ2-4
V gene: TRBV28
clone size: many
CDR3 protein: CASSSQGAKNIQYF
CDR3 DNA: TGTGCCAGCAGTTCACAAGGGGCCAAAAACATTCAGTACTTC